This T cell receptor beta chain was captured by sequencing in a study of shared clonotypes between healthy human individuals. At deep level, the assay was performed. Sequencing was performed with immunoSEQ multiplex PCR; in TCRdb, only in-frame clones are kept and a portion is missing. The sample lists millions of clones, about 95% seen once, with 0.9% to 1.4% in the top ten. As defined, naive CD8 cells were CD45RO-negative and positively selected for CCR7, with terminally differentiated effector memory CD45RA+ cells excluded. For this clone: Its antigen is currently unknown.

The study's findings and limits: Tissues were not sampled, only blood, and their repertoires likely differ. Clonotype sharing across a few donors was observed for roughly 5% of naive CD4 clonotypes.

Per the germline V gene, CDR1 is MDHEN and CDR2 is SYDVKM. CDR3 length: 14 residues. The J segment lost 4 bases and the V segment lost 7 bases, leaving 5 bases of the junction unmatched. This clonotype was obtained from a man younger than 35 in good health. Sequenced sample: naive CD8+ T cells sorted from blood. The chain uses TRBV28 and TRBJ2-2; 8 bases line up with TRBD1. As DNA, the CDR3 is TGTGCCAGCACAAATACAGGGGGCACCGGGGAGCTGTTTTTT. Protein sequence: CASTNTGGTGELFF.